This T cell receptor beta chain is drawn from a study of beta chain features in type 1 diabetes. The CDR3 consists of 15 residues. Germline assignment: CDR1 SNHLY and CDR2 FYNNEI. With 1 base removed from V and 6 bases from J, the gap between germline ends came to 15 bases. Expressed TCRB transcripts got sequenced, as all isolated RNA was reverse transcribed. TCRdb's copy holds only in-frame clones and misses some; the assay was immunoSEQ multiplex PCR. The sample has some 150,000 clones, about 13% seen once. Whole-study results and caveats: All four CD4+ subsets of Type 1 diabetes patients contained TCRB CDR3s that were moderately but significantly shorter.

On this clone itself: The target antigen is unknown.

This chain joins TRBV2 and TRBJ1-2; D unclear. This clonotype was obtained from a man younger than 30 with type 1 diabetes. Sequencing was performed on central memory CD4+ T cells from blood. CDR3 bases: TGTGCCAGCAGTGAAGACCTGAGGAGGTCCCATGGCTACACCTTC. Translating gives CASSEDLRRSHGYTF.